These 25 T cell receptor beta chains were all obtained from the same sample, sequenced in a study of blood T cell repertoires in COVID-19. Generated by immunoSEQ multiplex PCR, the TCRdb table keeps only in-frame clones and is missing some. The data hold roughly 59,000 clones, with almost 80% observed a single time. Sample: peripheral blood. The source is a man older than 75 with acute or convalescent COVID-19.

J is TRBJ1-4 and V is TRBV7-2, with D possibly TRBD1 on 5 matching bases. This CDR3 is 15 amino acids long. CDR1 and CDR2 (germline): SGHTA, FQGNSA. The ends were cut back, 5 bases at V and 8 bases at J, with 18 bases in the middle. The CDR3 loop reads CASSPVGGGFEKLFF. CDR3 bases: TGTGCCAGCAGCCCAGTGGGGGGAGGATTCGAAAAACTGTTTTTT.

J is TRBJ2-1 and V is TRBV29-1; weak D call: TRBD2 (5 bases). Trimming removed 0 bases from V and 5 bases from J, with 26 bases in between. CDR1 is SQVTM and CDR2 is ANQGSEA in the germline V gene. This CDR3 is 19 amino acids long. The CDR3 spells CSVEERARPDLDGDNEQFF. DNA of the CDR3: TGCAGCGTTGAAGAGCGGGCCCGCCCGGACCTCGATGGAGACAATGAGCAGTTCTTC.

The V gene is TRBV7-2, the J gene TRBJ2-1, with TRBD1 as a possible D gene (7 bases). CDR3 size: 16 residues. Per the germline V gene, CDR1 is SGHTA and CDR2 is FQGNSA. V was cut by 1 base and J by 8 bases, with 18 bases left in between. This chain's CDR3 is CASSLVPGGIGDEQFF. CDR3 DNA: TGTGCCAGCAGCTTAGTCCCAGGGGGGATCGGAGATGAGCAGTTCTTC.

The rearrangement links TRBV19 to TRBJ2-1; no definite D call. Germline V gives CDR1 LNHDA, CDR2 SQIVND (reference sequence). The CDR3 sequence is 11 residues long. V was trimmed by 7 bases and J by 5 bases, leaving 6 bases between them. CDR3 amino acids: CASTRNNEQFF. The CDR3 nucleotides read TGTGCCAGTACGAGAAACAATGAGCAGTTCTTC.

This clone has more than one count but fewer than ten. The rearrangement links TRBV11-3 to TRBJ2-7, with D unclear. The V end was cut by 1 base, the J end by 0 bases, with 4 bases between. This CDR3 region has 13 residues. CDR1 SGHNT and CDR2 YENEEA come from the germline V gene. For the CDR3, the DNA is TGTGCCAGCAGCTTAGTCTCCTCCTACGAGCAGTACTTC. Encoded protein: CASSLVSSYEQYF.

This clone came up once. The V and J genes are TRBV6-5 and TRBJ1-2; a possible D gene is TRBD1 (5 bases). CDR1 and CDR2 (germline): MNHEY, SVGAGI. CDR3 length: 14 amino acids. V lost 5 bases and J lost 8, with 18 bases in between. The DNA for the CDR3 is TGTGCCAGCAGTCTCCAGGGTGGGTCTCGAGGCTACACCTTC. Encoded protein: CASSLQGGSRGYTF.

This rearrangement joins TRBV29-1 to TRBJ1-1; 8 bases fit TRBD1. Germline-derived CDR1 and CDR2 are SQVTM and ANQGSEA. The V segment lost 6 bases and the J segment 1 base; nucleotides outside the gene matches: 4. CDR3 length equals 13 residues. CDR3 nucleotides: TGCAGCGTCATGGGACAGGCGAACACTGAAGCTTTCTTT. Translating it yields CSVMGQANTEAFF.

The CDR3 DNA is TGTGCCAGCAGCCCTGGACTGGGGAGGAATGAGCAGTTCTTC. Translated, it gives CASSPGLGRNEQFF. V is TRBV5-8 and J is TRBJ2-1, with D tentatively TRBD2 (6 bases). V was pared by 4 bases and J by 7 bases, with 15 bases between. Germline V gene data show CDR1 as SGHTS and CDR2 as YDEGEE. CDR3 length equals 14 residues.

The V gene is TRBV7-2, the J gene TRBJ1-1, with D unresolved. The CDR3 loop spans 13 amino acids. The V gene lost 5 bases and the J gene lost 3 bases, with 10 bases spanning the gap. Germline CDR1 and CDR2: SGHTA and FQGNSA. Written as DNA, the CDR3 is TGTGCCAGCAGCCCTATTTCGGACACTGAAGCTTTCTTT. Translation gives CASSPISDTEAFF. The whole variable domain, remainder taken from reference TRBV7-2 and TRBJ1-1, is GAGVSQSPSNKVTEKGKDVELRCDPISGHTALYWYRQSLGQGLEFLIYFQGNSAPDKSGLPSDRFSAERTGGSVSTLTIQRTQQEDSAVYLCASSPISDTEAFFGQGTRLTVV.

J is TRBJ2-5 and V is TRBV3-1 (or the pseudogene TRBV3-2); 7 bases agree with TRBD2. The CDR3 totals 14 residues. With V trimmed by 4 bases and J by 5 bases, 7 bases remained unmatched. Germline V gives CDR1 LGHDT, CDR2 YNNKEL (reference sequence). The CDR3 coding sequence is TGTGCCAGCAGCCGGTCGGGCGGGGGTGAGACCCAGTACTTC. Protein sequence: CASSRSGGGETQYF.

This clone was detected once. This rearrangement joins TRBV7-9 to TRBJ2-5, with D possibly matching TRBD2 (5 bases). This CDR3 is 17 amino acids long. Trimming cost V 6 bases and J 1 base, with 21 bases left between them. The germline V gene encodes CDR1 SEHNR and CDR2 FQNEAQ (reference sequence). CDR3 coding DNA: TGTGCCAGCAGTCCCCTCCAAGGGTCGGGGTTCCAAGAGACCCAGTACTTC. This translates into CASSPLQGSGFQETQYF.

V gene TRBV10-2 combines with J gene TRBJ2-7, with 8 bases identical to TRBD2. In germline, CDR1 is WSHSY, CDR2 SAAADI. Germline trimming cut 4 bases from V and 4 bases from J; bases unmatched to any gene: 6. The CDR3 is made up of 14 amino acids. DNA for the CDR3: TGCGCCAGCAGTGGCTCCGGGAGGGTTTACGAGCAGTACTTC. It is translated as CASSGSGRVYEQYF.

This clone was detected only once. The chain uses TRBV18 and TRBJ2-3; weak D call: TRBD2 (6 bases). Trimming took 6 bases from V and 0 from J, leaving 10 bases between them. The length of the CDR3 is 14 residues. Germline V lookup: CDR1 KGHSH, CDR2 LQKENI. For the CDR3, the DNA is TGTGCCAGCTCCCATGGGAGGAGCACAGATACGCAGTATTTT. Translation: CASSHGRSTDTQYF. Full variable domain (rest looked up from reference TRBV18 and TRBJ2-3): NAGVMQNPRHLVRRRGQEARLRCSPMKGHSHVYWYRQLPEEGLKFMVYLQKENIIDESGMPKERFSAEFPKEGPSILRIQQVVRGDSAAYFCASSHGRSTDTQYFGPGTRLTVL.

V and J are TRBV9 and TRBJ2-1; 7 bases are a match to TRBD2. CDR1 and CDR2 (germline): SGDLS, YYNGEE. The CDR3 length is 17 residues. Germline trimming cut 0 bases from V and 2 bases from J; bases unmatched to any gene: 8. The CDR3 DNA sequence: TGTGCCAGCAGCGTAGTTAAGGCGGGAGCTCCCTACAATGAGCAGTTCTTC. This sequence encodes CASSVVKAGAPYNEQFF.

The chain links TRBV5-4 to TRBJ2-1; 9 bases line up with TRBD2. Germline V CDR1 and CDR2: SGHNT, YYREEE (reference sequence). With V trimmed by 0 bases and J by 6 bases, 7 bases remained unmatched. CDR3 length equals 16 residues. Written as DNA, the CDR3 is TGTGCCAGCAGCTTGGCCGGCGGGAGGGCACCCAATGAGCAGTTCTTC. Protein sequence: CASSLAGGRAPNEQFF.

This rearrangement joins TRBV19 to TRBJ1-5; tentative D call: TRBD1 (6 bases). CDR1 LNHDA and CDR2 SQIVND come from the germline V gene (reference sequence). The V and J ends lost 8 bases and 4 bases respectively, with 12 bases between them. The CDR3 covers 13 residues. CDR3 region: CASDRGQNQPQHF. The CDR3 DNA reads TGTGCCAGTGACCGGGGACAAAATCAGCCCCAGCATTTT.

The table lists this clone with a few counts. The chain combines TRBV5-1 with TRBJ1-4; D possibly corresponds to TRBD1 (6 bases). The germline V and J ends were trimmed by 3 bases and 7 bases, with 13 bases remaining between them. Germline CDR1 SGHRS, CDR2 YFSETQ. The CDR3 length is 14 residues. The CDR3: CASSSGGAAEKLFF. DNA of the CDR3: TGCGCCAGCAGCTCCGGGGGGGCGGCTGAAAAACTGTTTTTT.

The chain employs TRBV3-1 (or the pseudogene TRBV3-2) and TRBJ2-1, with TRBD2 matching 12 bases. V shed 0 bases, J shed 1 base, and the junction held 10 bases outside the gene matches. Germline V gene data show CDR1 as LGHDT and CDR2 as YNNKEL (reference sequence). CDR3 length equals 20 residues. In DNA, the CDR3 is TGTGCCAGCAGCCAAGAGCCCCCGGGACTAGCGGGTGTTTCCTACAATGAGCAGTTCTTC. The encoded protein is CASSQEPPGLAGVSYNEQFF.

V gene TRBV2 combines with J gene TRBJ2-3; TRBD2 aligns across 7 bases. Germline V CDR1 and CDR2: SNHLY, FYNNEI. The CDR3 has 15 residues. J was trimmed by 3 bases and V by 5 bases; bases with no gene match: 8. The CDR3 loop is CASSPPWTSTDTQYF. DNA for the CDR3: TGTGCCAGCAGTCCACCCTGGACTAGTACAGATACGCAGTATTTT.

The V call is TRBV3-1 (or the pseudogene TRBV3-2), the J call TRBJ2-2; TRBD1 matches 11 bases. V shed 6 bases, J shed 1 base, and the junction held 10 bases outside the gene matches. This CDR3 comprises 18 residues. The V gene's germline CDR1 is LGHDT and CDR2 YNNKEL (reference sequence). DNA for the CDR3: TGTGCCAGCAGTCGTATGGGGACAGGGGGGAAGAACACCGGGGAGCTGTTTTTT. Translated: CASSRMGTGGKNTGELFF.

This sequence joins TRBV19 and TRBJ1-2; 9 nucleotides align to TRBD1. This CDR3 is built from 16 residues. Trimming at V came to 3 bases and at J to 2 bases, leaving 7 bases not matched to a gene. Germline values: CDR1 LNHDA, CDR2 SQIVND (reference sequence). CDR3 coding DNA: TGTGCCAGTAGTATTACGGGACAGGGTGCGAACTATGGCTACACCTTC. Protein product: CASSITGQGANYGYTF.

The CDR3 DNA is TGTGCCTGGAGTGTGGACAGCAATAGCAATCAGCCCCAGCATTTT. It translates to CAWSVDSNSNQPQHF. The V call is TRBV30, the J call TRBJ1-5; D possibly corresponds to TRBD1 (6 bases). V was pared by 0 bases and J by 0 bases, with 9 bases between. The CDR3 runs 15 residues. From germline, CDR1 is GTSNPN and CDR2 SVGIG (reference sequence).

The chain couples TRBV5-1 to TRBJ2-2; no clear D. Trimming pared 7 bases from V and 2 bases from J, leaving 6 bases between. This CDR3 spans 12 amino acids. The germline V gene encodes CDR1 SGHRS and CDR2 YFSETQ. DNA of the CDR3: TGCGCCAGCGCGCTAAACACCGGGGAGCTGTTTTTT. It is translated as CASALNTGELFF.

The chain couples TRBV19 to TRBJ2-3; TRBD2 aligns across 8 bases. This CDR3 is 15 amino acids long. CDR1 LNHDA and CDR2 SQIVND come from the germline V gene (reference sequence). V dropped 3 bases and J dropped 3; count of bases not matched to a gene: 5. In DNA, the CDR3 is TGTGCCAGTAGTATGACACGGGGGGGTACAGATACGCAGTATTTT. It codes for CASSMTRGGTDTQYF.

The chain links TRBV19 to TRBJ2-2; D remains unclear. V shed 3 bases and J shed 7 bases, with 9 bases lying between them. This CDR3 has 13 amino acids. CDR1 and CDR2 (germline): LNHDA, SQIVND (reference sequence). The CDR3 region is CASSIIPGGELFF. Written as DNA, the CDR3 is TGTGCCAGTAGTATCATACCCGGCGGGGAGCTGTTTTTT.